These 31 T cell receptor beta chains originate from one sample sequenced in a study of cytomegalovirus exposure and HLA in healthy donors. The PCR ran on 60 Vbeta and 13 Jbeta primers. The table came from immunoSEQ multiplex PCR; TCRdb's copy has only in-frame clones and leaves some out. This sample carries about 170,000 clones, 76% of them seen once, and the ten largest clones take less than 1%. The specimen was PBMCs. These receptors all stem from a female donor in good health and CMV-seronegative.

J is TRBJ2-7 and V is TRBV19; 8 positions match TRBD1. From germline, CDR1 is LNHDA and CDR2 SQIVND (reference sequence). The CDR3 runs to 16 residues. The ends lost 6 bases at V and 0 bases at J; junction bases unmatched: 10. CDR3 sequence (DNA): TGTGCCAGTAGCAACTCAGGGGGCTGGGGCTCCTACGAGCAGTACTTC. Its protein is CASSNSGGWGSYEQYF.

V usage is TRBV7-9 and J usage is TRBJ1-2; 9 bases agree with TRBD1. The V and J ends lost 5 bases and 0 bases, in that order; junction bases with no gene match: 10. This CDR3 is 17 amino acids long. CDR1 and CDR2 (germline): SEHNR, FQNEAQ (reference sequence). The CDR3, as DNA: TGTGCCAGCAGCCCCGGACAGGGGACTCTAGCTAACTATGGCTACACCTTC. Translated: CASSPGQGTLANYGYTF.

The chain links TRBV6-1 to TRBJ2-3; 7 bases fit TRBD1. Germline values: CDR1 MNHNS, CDR2 SASEGT. Unmatched junction bases numbered 5, after V lost 2 bases and J lost 0 bases. The CDR3 covers 16 residues. CDR3 sequence: CASSERGQKSTDTQYF. CDR3 DNA sequence: TGTGCCAGCAGTGAACGGGGACAGAAAAGCACAGATACGCAGTATTTT.

A note on this clone: At the DNA level, this CDR3 is encoded by other sequences in the same sample as well. The chain recombines TRBV28 with TRBJ1-2, with D maybe TRBD1 (5 bases). Per germline, CDR1 MDHEN and CDR2 SYDVKM. The CDR3 is 14 residues long. V was pared by 3 bases and J by 7 bases, with 15 bases between. Here the CDR3 reads CASSLGLSPGGYTF. For the CDR3, the DNA is TGTGCCAGCAGTTTGGGGCTTTCCCCGGGTGGCTACACCTTC.

The count of this clone is one. The genes are TRBV7-3 and TRBJ2-7; D unresolved. V lost 4 bases and J 0 bases, leaving 10 bases between the germline ends. Germline CDR1 is SGHTA and CDR2 is FQGTGA. The CDR3 length is 14 residues. As DNA, the CDR3 is TGTGCCAGCAGCTCCCTCGGCGGCTCCTACGAGCAGTACTTC. It translates to CASSSLGGSYEQYF.

The chain joins TRBV18 to TRBJ2-1, with D possibly being TRBD2 (5 bases). This CDR3 contains 14 residues. The V gene's germline CDR1 is KGHSH and CDR2 LQKENI. V was cut by 2 bases and J by 4 bases, with 9 bases left in between. The CDR3 here is CASSPVSGYNEQFF. The CDR3 DNA reads as TGTGCCAGCTCACCAGTGAGCGGTTACAATGAGCAGTTCTTC.

A note on this clone: One end of the junction does not line up with germline, which may come from a read error. The chain carries TRBV7-6 and TRBJ2-1; TRBD1 agrees at 9 bases. Germline lookup yields CDR1 SGHVS and CDR2 FNYEAQ. The CDR3 spans 15 residues. In DNA form, the CDR3 reads TGTGCCAGCAGCTTTGGACAGGGGATTTACAGTGAGCAGTTCTTC. It specifies CASSFGQGIYSEQFF.

The chain employs TRBV7-2 and TRBJ1-2, with TRBD1 as a possible D gene (6 bases). Deletions cut 1 base from V and 7 bases from J, with 13 bases between. The CDR3 sequence is 14 residues long. Germline assignment: CDR1 SGHTA and CDR2 FQGNSA. CDR3: CASSLEGVRGGYTF. CDR3 nucleotides: TGTGCCAGCAGCTTAGAAGGGGTCAGGGGTGGCTACACCTTC. Drawing the rest from reference TRBV7-2 and TRBJ1-2, the complete variable domain is GAGVSQSPSNKVTEKGKDVELRCDPISGHTALYWYRQSLGQGLEFLIYFQGNSAPDKSGLPSDRFSAERTGGSVSTLTIQRTQQEDSAVYLCASSLEGVRGGYTFGSGTRLTVV.

The chain combines TRBV2 with TRBJ1-1, with 10 bases lining up with TRBD1. CDR1 SNHLY and CDR2 FYNNEI come from the germline V gene. The CDR3 runs to 12 residues. V shed 10 bases and J 7 bases; nucleotides not matched to a gene: 6. CDR3 amino acids: CAKDRGFGEAFF. Written as DNA, the CDR3 is TGTGCCAAGGACAGGGGGTTTGGTGAAGCTTTCTTT. Filled out from reference TRBV2 and TRBJ1-1, the complete variable domain reads EPEVTQTPSHQVTQMGQEVILRCVPISNHLYFYWYRQILGQKVEFLVSFYNNEISEKSEIFDDQFSVERPDGSNFTLKIRSTKLEDSAMYFCAKDRGFGEAFFGQGTRLTVV.

In its sample, this clone was seen once. The chain uses TRBV11-1 and TRBJ1-5, with TRBD1 as a possible D gene (6 bases). The CDR3 totals 13 residues. Trimming pared 1 base from V and 13 bases from J, leaving 14 bases between. Germline CDR1 is SGHAT and CDR2 is FQDESV (reference sequence). CDR3 amino acids: CASSLGQQGRQHF. CDR3 coding DNA: TGTGCCAGCAGCTTAGGGCAACAGGGCCGTCAGCATTTT.

This chain joins TRBV4-1 and TRBJ2-2, with TRBD1 matching over 8 bases. The CDR3 is 16 residues long. The ends lost 3 bases at V and 7 bases at J; junction bases unmatched: 10. CDR1 MGHRA and CDR2 YSYEKL come from the germline V gene. CDR3 nucleotides: TGCGCCAGCAGCCAGGTGGCAGGGGGCGCGGACGGGGAGCTGTTTTTT. Translating it yields CASSQVAGGADGELFF.

V gene TRBV25-1 combines with J gene TRBJ1-1, with D uncertain. V lost 1 base and J 7 bases, leaving 7 bases between the germline ends. The V gene's germline CDR1 is MGHDK and CDR2 SYGVNS. The CDR3 length is 12 residues. The CDR3 sequence is CASSEWAGEAFF. CDR3 DNA sequence: TGTGCCAGCAGTGAATGGGCAGGTGAAGCTTTCTTT.

The chain uses TRBV5-1 and TRBJ1-2; D perhaps matches TRBD1 (5 bases). Germline V gene lookup returns CDR1 SGHRS and CDR2 YFSETQ. The CDR3 length is 14 residues. The V gene lost 0 bases and the J gene lost 4 bases, with 10 bases spanning the gap. CDR3 amino acids: CASSLEGAPYGYTF. CDR3 sequence (DNA): TGCGCCAGCAGCTTGGAAGGGGCCCCCTATGGCTACACCTTC. Full variable domain (missing parts from reference TRBV5-1 and TRBJ1-2): KAGVTQTPRYLIKTRGQQVTLSCSPISGHRSVSWYQQTPGQGLQFLFEYFSETQRNKGNFPGRFSGRQFSNSRSEMNVSTLELGDSALYLCASSLEGAPYGYTFGSGTRLTVV.

This clone was recorded once. This chain connects TRBV30 to TRBJ1-6; no clear D gene. Germline values: CDR1 GTSNPN, CDR2 SVGIG (reference sequence). The CDR3 is 14 residues long. The V and J ends lost 6 bases and 0 bases respectively, with 9 bases between them. The CDR3 DNA reads TGTGCCTGCCTCTGGGCCTCCTATAATTCACCCCTCCACTTT. It translates to CACLWASYNSPLHF.

V and J are TRBV20-1 and TRBJ1-1, with D maybe TRBD1 (6 bases). CDR3 size: 11 residues. Trimming pared 6 bases from V and 7 bases from J, leaving 12 bases between. Germline V gives CDR1 DFQATT, CDR2 SNEGSKA (reference sequence). The DNA for the CDR3 is TGCAGTGCCGGACAGTATTATGAAGCTTTCTTT. This encodes CSAGQYYEAFF.

This clone appeared a single time. The chain is built from TRBV19 and TRBJ2-3; D not certain. Germline values: CDR1 LNHDA, CDR2 SQIVND (reference sequence). Trimming cost V 9 bases and J 0 bases, with 22 bases left between them. The CDR3 has 17 residues. The CDR3 DNA follows: TGTGCCAGACCGCGAACCCATGACTGGAAAAGCACAGATACGCAGTATTTT. It specifies CARPRTHDWKSTDTQYF.

The rearrangement uses TRBV29-1 and TRBJ1-2; maybe TRBD1 (5 bases). V was cut by 8 bases and J by 8 bases, with 18 bases left in between. This CDR3 has 12 amino acids. CDR1 and CDR2 from the germline V gene are SQVTM and ANQGSEA. In DNA, the CDR3 is TGCAGCACAAAACGGGAGACAGTGGGCTACACCTTC. Translating it yields CSTKRETVGYTF.

The chain is built from TRBV7-3 and TRBJ1-1; 10 bases map to TRBD1. Looked up from germline, CDR1 is SGHTA and CDR2 is FQGTGA. CDR3 length: 13 residues. The J segment lost 4 bases and the V segment lost 5 bases, leaving 1 base of the junction unmatched. Written as DNA, the CDR3 is TGTGCCAGCAGCCGGACAGGGGGCACTGAAGCTTTCTTT. It yields the protein CASSRTGGTEAFF.

V is TRBV27 and J is TRBJ1-2; TRBD1 matches at 12 bases. The ends lost 8 bases at V and 7 bases at J; junction bases unmatched: 8. The CDR3 has 14 residues. CDR1 is MNHEY and CDR2 is SMNVEV in the germline V gene (reference sequence). CDR3 sequence: CASRGTGGRFGYTF. In nucleotides, the CDR3 is TGTGCCAGCCGCGGGACAGGGGGCAGATTTGGCTACACCTTC.

The chain carries TRBV5-5 and TRBJ1-1, with 8 nucleotides matching TRBD1. The CDR3 is made up of 14 amino acids. The V and J ends lost 2 bases and 2 bases, in that order; junction bases with no gene match: 2. CDR1 and CDR2 from the germline V gene are SGHKS and YYEKEE (reference sequence). In nucleotides, the CDR3 is TGTGCCAGCAGCTTAACAGGGGGAAACACTGAAGCTTTCTTT. This sequence encodes CASSLTGGNTEAFF.

This chain joins TRBV6-5 and TRBJ2-5, with 9 bases that match TRBD1. Germline-derived CDR1 and CDR2 are MNHEY and SVGAGI. Trimming took 2 bases from V and 7 from J; bases not matched to a gene: 5. The length of the CDR3 is 14 residues. The DNA of the CDR3 is TGTGCCAGCAGTTACGACGGGACAGGGATGACCCAGTACTTC. Its translation: CASSYDGTGMTQYF.

The sample holds a few counts of this clone. The chain joins TRBV13 to TRBJ2-7, with no clear D. The V end lost 1 base, the J end lost 7 bases, and 8 bases lay between the germline ends. CDR1 and CDR2 from the germline V gene are PRHDT and FYEKMQ (reference sequence). The CDR3 extends over 12 amino acids. DNA of the CDR3: TGTGCCAGCAGCTTAGTGTTGAGAGAGCAGTACTTC. It yields the protein CASSLVLREQYF. Filled out from reference TRBV13 and TRBJ2-7, the complete variable domain reads AAGVIQSPRHLIKEKRETATLKCYPIPRHDTVYWYQQGPGQDPQFLISFYEKMQSDKGSIPDRFSAQQFSDYHSELNMSSLELGDSALYFCASSLVLREQYFGPGTRLTVT.

The CDR3 nucleotides are TGCGCCAGCAGCTTGGGGGGAACTAGCGGGAGGACCTACATTCAGTACTTC. It translates to CASSLGGTSGRTYIQYF. The V call is TRBV5-1, the J call TRBJ2-4; 12 bases map to TRBD2. The CDR3 sequence is 17 residues long. The germline V gene encodes CDR1 SGHRS and CDR2 YFSETQ. The V and J ends lost 0 bases and 8 bases, in that order; junction bases with no gene match: 9.

The V gene is TRBV29-1, the J gene TRBJ1-1; 8 bases fit TRBD1. The germline V gene has CDR1 SQVTM and CDR2 ANQGSEA. The CDR3 totals 14 residues. Trimming cost V 3 bases and J 5 bases; bases outside gene matches: 8. CDR3 loop: CSVDPWTGSTEAFF. CDR3 DNA sequence: TGCAGCGTTGACCCCTGGACAGGGTCTACTGAAGCTTTCTTT.

This clone was seen a few times. The chain employs TRBV28 and TRBJ2-3; maybe TRBD1 (6 bases). Germline-derived CDR1 and CDR2 are MDHEN and SYDVKM. V shed 7 bases and J shed 1 base, with 12 bases lying between them. This CDR3 comprises 14 residues. The CDR3 protein is CASTGAVGTDTQYF. CDR3 nucleotide sequence: TGTGCCAGCACAGGGGCGGTGGGCACAGATACGCAGTATTTT. Drawing the rest from reference TRBV28 and TRBJ2-3, the complete variable domain is DVKVTQSSRYLVKRTGEKVFLECVQDMDHENMFWYRQDPGLGLRLIYFSYDVKMKEKGDIPEGYSVSREKKERFSLILESASTNQTSMYLCASTGAVGTDTQYFGPGTRLTVL.

The chain employs TRBV18 and TRBJ2-1, with TRBD2 identical over 13 bases. The junction had 6 bases not matched to a gene; V was cut back by 6 bases and J by 7 bases. This CDR3 region has 15 residues. Germline V gene sequence: CDR1 KGHSH, CDR2 LQKENI. The CDR3 reads CASSSGTSGTNEQFF. In DNA, the CDR3 is TGTGCCAGCTCGTCCGGGACTAGCGGGACTAATGAGCAGTTCTTC.

Comment on this clone: One junction end disagrees with the germline gene, perhaps due to a read error. The gene calls are TRBV6-4 and TRBJ2-5; 8 bases line up with TRBD1. This CDR3 has 14 amino acids. Looked up from germline, CDR1 is MRHNA and CDR2 is SNTAGT. The CDR3 DNA sequence: TGTGCCAGCAGTGCTGGGACAGGCCAAGAGGCCCAGTACTTC. Translated, it gives CASSAGTGQEAQYF.

This rearrangement joins TRBV15 to TRBJ2-5, with TRBD2 identical over 13 bases. Germline assignment: CDR1 LNHNV and CDR2 YYDKDF (reference sequence). The CDR3 is made up of 17 amino acids. The ends lost 5 bases at V and 3 bases at J; junction bases unmatched: 9. CDR3 bases: TGTGCCACCAGCGGGGGGCCCGGACTAGCGGGAGAAGAGACCCAGTACTTC. This gives the protein CATSGGPGLAGEETQYF. The variable domain in full, completed from reference TRBV15 and TRBJ2-5, reads DAMVIQNPRYQVTQFGKPVTLSCSQTLNHNVMYWYQQKSSQAPKLLFHYYDKDFNNEADTPDNFQSRRPNTSFCFLDIRSPGLGDTAMYLCATSGGPGLAGEETQYFGPGTRLLVL.

V gene TRBV6-6 combines with J gene TRBJ2-7; 10 bases fit TRBD1. The germline V gene has CDR1 MNHNY and CDR2 SVGAGI (reference sequence). The length of the CDR3 is 13 residues. The V segment lost 8 bases and the J segment 2 bases; nucleotides outside the gene matches: 3. CDR3 in DNA: TGTGCCAGCGGGGACAGGGGCGCCTACGAGCAGTACTTC. Translating gives CASGDRGAYEQYF.

The chain recombines TRBV29-1 with TRBJ2-3, with a possible D match to TRBD2 (6 bases). Germline-derived CDR1 and CDR2 are SQVTM and ANQGSEA. V lost 6 bases and J lost 2, with 9 bases in between. The CDR3 is made up of 12 amino acids. The CDR3 is CSVLAATDTQYF. CDR3 nucleotides: TGCAGCGTCTTAGCGGCCACAGATACGCAGTATTTT.

A few counts support this clone. The chain couples TRBV7-2 to TRBJ1-1, with D possibly matching TRBD1 (5 bases). The germline gives CDR1 SGHTA, CDR2 FQGNSA. This CDR3 comprises 14 residues. V shed 3 bases and J shed 4 bases, with 12 bases lying between them. The CDR3: CASSFGGGSTEAFF. The DNA of the CDR3 is TGTGCCAGCAGCTTTGGGGGGGGGAGCACTGAAGCTTTCTTT.